Described below is a single T cell receptor (beta chain) sequence and its context. The sample belongs to a study of control samples from healthy donors and cancer patients. The repertoire was sequenced with immunoSEQ multiplex PCR; TCRdb's copy has only in-frame clones and lacks some. The sample records tens of thousands of clones, about nine tenths being singletons. There are 19 residues in the CDR3. With V trimmed by 1 base and J by 1 base, 16 bases remained unmatched. The germline CDR1 and CDR2 sequences are LNHNV and YYDKDF (reference sequence). The chain combines TRBV15 with TRBJ2-7; 7 bases align to TRBD2. The source is a man aged 55 to 70 with colorectal cancer. Sequences were obtained from PBMCs. The CDR3 here is CATSRGGKGGRGRSYEQYF. CDR3 nucleotides: TGTGCCACCAGCAGAGGCGGGAAGGGAGGGAGAGGGCGGTCCTACGAGCAGTACTTC.